One sample yielded the 20 T cell receptor beta chains listed below, sequenced in a study of response to subunit inactivated influenza vaccine. TCRdb itself ran the RT-PCR reads through MiXCR, one entry per CDR3 protein. The profile shows roughly 570,000 distinct CDR3 sequences, roughly 15% of them singletons. This material consisted of PBMCs from blood, taken roughly 12 days after vaccination. Receptors originate from a man aged 45-65 years who received an inactivated influenza vaccine.

The gene calls are TRBV12-3 or TRBV12-4 and TRBJ2-2; D gene uncertain. Trimming cost V 6 bases and J 0 bases, with 17 bases left between them. This CDR3 is 17 amino acids long. CDR3 amino acids: CASRSKVGLSNTGELFF. CDR3 in DNA: TGTGCCAGCAGAAGTAAAGTTGGGTTATCGAACACCGGGGAGCTGTTTTTT.

This sequence joins TRBV7-2 and TRBJ2-7; perhaps TRBD1 as D (8 bases). The V end was cut by 3 bases, the J end by 2 bases, with 14 bases between. Germline lookup yields CDR1 SGHTA and CDR2 FQGNSA. The CDR3 loop spans 15 amino acids. The CDR3 sequence: CASSFGQGLTYEQYF. The CDR3 nucleotides are TGTGCCAGCAGCTTCGGACAGGGACTAACCTACGAGCAGTACTTC.

The rearrangement uses TRBV4-1 and TRBJ2-1, with 10 bases identical to TRBD1. After removal of 4 bases from V and 4 bases from J, the junction contained 4 bases not matched to a gene. This CDR3 is built from 15 residues. Germline lookup yields CDR1 MGHRA and CDR2 YSYEKL. In DNA, the CDR3 is TGCGCCAGCAGCCGAGGACAGGGGGATTACAATGAGCAGTTCTTC. Amino acids: CASSRGQGDYNEQFF.

The J gene is TRBJ2-7, the V gene TRBV7-2; D perhaps matches TRBD1 (7 bases). Germline V gene lookup returns CDR1 SGHTA and CDR2 FQGNSA. V dropped 5 bases and J dropped 1 base, with 15 bases sitting between them. The CDR3 totals 15 residues. The CDR3 sequence is CASSPSQGRSYEQYF. The CDR3 DNA follows: TGTGCCAGCAGCCCCTCACAGGGGAGGTCCTACGAGCAGTACTTC.

This clonotype turned up a few times. The CDR3 here is CASSLLYGNTIYF. In nucleotides, the CDR3 is TGTGCCAGCAGCTTACTGTATGGAAACACCATATATTTT. The chain links TRBV11-2 to TRBJ1-3; D not resolved. This CDR3 comprises 13 residues. The V and J ends lost 2 bases and 3 bases respectively, with 5 bases between them. CDR1 and CDR2 (germline): SGHAT, FQNNGV.

The genes are TRBV6-2 or TRBV6-3 and TRBJ2-2; TRBD2 aligns across 7 bases. The CDR3 contains 14 residues. The V gene end was trimmed by 7 bases and the J gene end by 6 bases; junction bases not matched to a gene: 8. CDR1 MNHEY and CDR2 SVGEGT come from the germline V gene. This chain's CDR3 is CASNDYREAGELFF. Here the CDR3 DNA reads TGTGCCAGCAATGACTACCGGGAGGCCGGGGAGCTGTTTTTT.

A note on this clonotype: One junction end disagrees with the germline gene, perhaps due to a read error. The gene calls are TRBV15 and TRBJ2-3, with TRBD2 matching over 8 bases. Germline CDR1 LNHNV, CDR2 YYDKDF (reference sequence). The CDR3 extends over 16 amino acids. CDR3 sequence reads: CATIRDPGGFADTQYF. The DNA of the CDR3 is TGTGCCACCATCAGAGATCCGGGAGGGTTTGCAGATACGCAGTATTTT. Together with reference TRBV15 and TRBJ2-3, the CDR3 gives the full variable domain: DAMVIQNPRYQVTQFGKPVTLSCSQTLNHNVMYWYQQKSSQAPKLLFHYYDKDFNNEADTPDNFQSRRPNTSFCFLDIRSPGLGDTAMYLCATIRDPGGFADTQYFGPGTRLTVL.

This clonotype was found a few times. The chain has TRBV12-3 or TRBV12-4 and TRBJ2-4; the D gene is possibly TRBD1 (6 bases). Trimming cost V 1 base and J 3 bases, with 10 bases left between them. The CDR3 is made up of 15 amino acids. The CDR3 DNA is TGTGCCAGCAGTTTAGAGGGGGAATTCAAAAACATTCAGTACTTC. Its protein is CASSLEGEFKNIQYF.

This clonotype was seen a handful of times. The chain recombines TRBV3-1 with TRBJ1-1, with TRBD1 matching 7 bases. Germline V gene data show CDR1 as LGHDT and CDR2 as YNNKEL (reference sequence). V was pared by 4 bases and J by 4 bases, with 6 bases of the junction left unmatched. CDR3 length: 14 amino acids. CDR3 residues: CASSPEGARTEAFF. The CDR3 DNA reads TGTGCCAGCAGCCCCGAGGGGGCCCGCACTGAAGCTTTCTTT.

This clonotype has at least ten counts. The CDR3 is CASSRRRTSGLNEQFF. Here the CDR3 DNA reads TGCGCCAGCAGCCGACGCCGGACTAGCGGGCTAAATGAGCAGTTCTTC. The V and J genes are TRBV4-3 and TRBJ2-1, with 11 positions matching TRBD2. Trimming took 4 bases from V and 7 from J; bases not matched to a gene: 9. Per the germline V gene, CDR1 is LGHNA and CDR2 is YSLEER. This CDR3 spans 16 amino acids.

This clonotype was counted a few times. V gene TRBV20-1 combines with J gene TRBJ2-7; 9 nucleotides agree with TRBD2. The CDR3 runs 14 residues. In germline, CDR1 is DFQATT, CDR2 SNEGSKA (reference sequence). V trimming: 6 bases; J trimming: 5 bases; junction bases outside the gene matches: 11. The CDR3 sequence is CSARTTAGGDEQYF. In DNA form, the CDR3 reads TGCAGTGCCCGCACGACAGCGGGAGGAGACGAGCAGTACTTC.

This clonotype was seen a few times. The chain couples TRBV27 to TRBJ2-7; TRBD2 matches at 14 bases. CDR1 and CDR2 (germline): MNHEY, SMNVEV (reference sequence). The CDR3 extends over 16 amino acids. With V trimmed by 5 bases and J by 3 bases, 6 bases remained unmatched. In DNA form, the CDR3 reads TGTGCCAGCAGTCCCCGACTAGCGGGGGGGTTCTACGAGCAGTACTTC. Its translation: CASSPRLAGGFYEQYF.

This sequence joins TRBV27 and TRBJ2-3; D remains ambiguous. V was pared by 1 base and J by 0 bases, with 8 bases between. Looked up from germline, CDR1 is MNHEY and CDR2 is SMNVEV (reference sequence). The CDR3 spans 15 residues. The CDR3 here is CASSLLHPSTDTQYF. The CDR3 DNA is TGTGCCAGCAGTTTATTGCATCCTAGCACAGATACGCAGTATTTT.

This clonotype has more than one count but fewer than ten. The gene calls are TRBV28 and TRBJ2-7; D is possibly TRBD1 or TRBD2 (5 bases each). Germline V CDR1 and CDR2: MDHEN, SYDVKM. CDR3 size: 15 residues. Between the trimmed V and J ends, which lost 3 bases and 7 bases, there was a span of 19 bases. CDR3 loop: CASSFYRPGQAEQYF. The CDR3 DNA is TGTGCCAGCAGTTTTTATCGTCCGGGGCAGGCAGAGCAGTACTTC. The variable domain in full, completed from reference TRBV28 and TRBJ2-7, reads DVKVTQSSRYLVKRTGEKVFLECVQDMDHENMFWYRQDPGLGLRLIYFSYDVKMKEKGDIPEGYSVSREKKERFSLILESASTNQTSMYLCASSFYRPGQAEQYFGPGTRLTVT.

This clonotype was picked up a small number of times. The rearrangement joins TRBV5-1 to TRBJ1-2, with a tentative D call TRBD1 (5 bases). CDR3 size: 16 residues. Trimming removed 7 bases from V and 1 base from J, with 20 bases in between. Germline assignment: CDR1 SGHRS and CDR2 YFSETQ. CDR3 sequence reads: CASHSSAGILNYGYTF. The CDR3 nucleotides read TGCGCCAGCCACTCCAGTGCAGGGATACTTAACTATGGCTACACCTTC.

J is TRBJ2-5 and V is TRBV7-6; D is ambiguous. V was shortened by 1 base and J by 5 bases, with 11 bases between the two germline ends. The CDR3 extends over 14 amino acids. Germline-derived CDR1 and CDR2 are SGHVS and FNYEAQ. The CDR3 sequence is CASSLVVVGETQYF. The CDR3 nucleotides read TGTGCCAGCAGCTTAGTCGTCGTAGGGGAGACCCAGTACTTC.

In its sample, this clonotype was seen a few times. The chain couples TRBV3-1 to TRBJ2-7; D may be TRBD1 (6 bases). In germline, CDR1 is LGHDT, CDR2 YNNKEL (reference sequence). This CDR3 is 15 amino acids long. V gave up 3 bases and J gave up 3 bases, with 15 bases separating them. In DNA form, the CDR3 reads TGTGCCAGCAGCCAGGGGGACATCTGGGACTACGAGCAGTACTTC. This sequence encodes CASSQGDIWDYEQYF.

This clonotype was detected a few times. V gene TRBV5-1 combines with J gene TRBJ2-2; either TRBD1 or TRBD2 may fit D (5 bases each). Trimming pared 6 bases from V and 1 base from J, leaving 16 bases between. The CDR3 loop spans 16 amino acids. In germline, CDR1 is SGHRS, CDR2 YFSETQ. As DNA, the CDR3 is TGCGCCAGCACCACGGCCGGGACCGTGAACACCGGGGAGCTGTTTTTT. Encoded protein: CASTTAGTVNTGELFF.

This clonotype has ten or more counts. The rearrangement uses TRBV3-1 and TRBJ2-1; TRBD2 matches 10 bases. The V gene end was trimmed by 4 bases and the J gene end by 2 bases; junction bases not matched to a gene: 5. Germline-derived CDR1 and CDR2 are LGHDT and YNNKEL (reference sequence). The CDR3 extends over 16 amino acids. The CDR3 coding sequence is TGTGCCAGCAGCCCCTGGACTAGCGGACCCTACAATGAGCAGTTCTTC. Translating gives CASSPWTSGPYNEQFF.

This chain connects TRBV7-9 to TRBJ1-4, with unresolved D. CDR1 and CDR2 from the germline V gene are SEHNR and FQNEAQ (reference sequence). V lost 7 bases and J lost 8, with 14 bases in between. CDR3 length: 13 amino acids. The CDR3 DNA reads TGTGCCAGCACCGATGTGATAGGCGAAAAACTGTTTTTT. It encodes CASTDVIGEKLFF.